This T cell receptor beta chain was captured by sequencing in a study of blood T cell repertoires in COVID-19. This clone was counted only a few times. The data were produced by immunoSEQ multiplex PCR, yet TCRdb's version contains in-frame clones alone and is incomplete. Of about 58,000 clones in the sample, 78% were seen once. The TCR sequence derives from a human donor in a cohort sampled during active COVID-19. Sequencing was done on a sample of peripheral blood.

CDR3 DNA sequence: TGTGCCAGTAGACAGGGGGCGGGGACCGGGGAGCTGTTTTTT. It translates to CASRQGAGTGELFF. The V call is TRBV19, the J call TRBJ2-2, with TRBD1 matching over 9 bases. The V gene's germline CDR1 is LNHDA and CDR2 SQIVND (reference sequence). The V gene end was trimmed by 6 bases and the J gene end by 5 bases; junction bases not matched to a gene: 4. The CDR3 covers 14 residues.